The next 7 T cell receptor beta chains were all read from a single sample in a study of cytomegalovirus exposure and HLA in healthy donors. 13 Jbeta primers and 60 Vbeta primers were used for the PCR. Generated by immunoSEQ multiplex PCR, the TCRdb table keeps only in-frame clones and is missing some. This table holds 220,000 or so clones, roughly 80% found once. The sample comprised PBMCs. The receptors were sampled from a man aged 45-65 years in good health and CMV-seronegative.

DNA of the CDR3: TGTGCCAGCAGTTTAACTGGCGGGAACACCGGGGAGCTGTTTTTT. Its protein product is CASSLTGGNTGELFF. The rearrangement links TRBV28 to TRBJ2-2; D remains ambiguous. The V and J ends lost 2 bases and 1 base respectively, with 8 bases between them. CDR1 MDHEN and CDR2 SYDVKM come from the germline V gene. The CDR3 contains 15 residues.

This clone appeared a single time. J is TRBJ1-2 and V is TRBV12-2; the table's TRBD1 call for D was not verified on the DNA. TRBV12-2 is a documented pseudogene. There are 14 residues in the CDR3. The chain's CDR3 is CASRPVKGAGGYTF. The CDR3 nucleotides are TGTGCAAGTCGTCCCGTCAAGGGGGCAGGGGGCTACACCTTC.

The sample holds a few counts of this clone. The rearrangement uses TRBV9 and TRBJ1-4, with D perhaps TRBD1 (5 bases). The CDR3 covers 16 residues. With 0 bases removed from V and 5 bases from J, the gap between germline ends came to 14 bases. Germline CDR1 and CDR2: SGDLS and YYNGEE. The CDR3 loop reads CASSVGRGGLNEKLFF. The DNA for the CDR3 is TGTGCCAGCAGCGTAGGAAGGGGAGGGCTAAATGAAAAACTGTTTTTT.

V usage is TRBV5-6 and J usage is TRBJ1-1; maybe TRBD1 (6 bases). This CDR3 is 14 amino acids long. Trimming removed 4 bases from V and 1 base from J, with 11 bases in between. Germline CDR1 SGHDT, CDR2 YYEEEE. CDR3 in DNA: TGTGCCAGCAGCAGGGGACAAACGAACACTGAAGCTTTCTTT. Protein: CASSRGQTNTEAFF.

The rearrangement joins TRBV11-3 to TRBJ2-7; 8 nucleotides line up with TRBD1. Germline CDR1 SGHNT, CDR2 YENEEA. J lost 3 bases, V lost 3 bases, and 1 base had no gene match. The CDR3 length is 13 residues. For the CDR3, the DNA is TGTGCCAGCAGCTTCGGGACAGGCTACGAGCAGTACTTC. It translates to CASSFGTGYEQYF.

This chain links TRBV7-3 with TRBJ2-7; 13 bases are a match to TRBD2. Germline lookup yields CDR1 SGHTA and CDR2 FQGTGA. This CDR3 spans 16 amino acids. The V and J ends lost 5 bases and 8 bases, in that order; junction bases with no gene match: 12. The CDR3 here is CASSLGLAGAGGKQYF. DNA for the CDR3: TGTGCCAGCAGCCTCGGACTAGCGGGAGCGGGAGGGAAGCAGTACTTC.

The chain has TRBV9 and TRBJ2-6; 10 nucleotides match TRBD2. There are 15 residues in the CDR3. Germline loops: CDR1 SGDLS, CDR2 YYNGEE. The V segment lost 3 bases and the J segment 5 bases; nucleotides outside the gene matches: 2. This CDR3 is CASSASGSRANVLTF. In DNA, the CDR3 is TGTGCCAGCAGCGCTAGCGGGAGTAGGGCCAACGTCCTGACTTTC.